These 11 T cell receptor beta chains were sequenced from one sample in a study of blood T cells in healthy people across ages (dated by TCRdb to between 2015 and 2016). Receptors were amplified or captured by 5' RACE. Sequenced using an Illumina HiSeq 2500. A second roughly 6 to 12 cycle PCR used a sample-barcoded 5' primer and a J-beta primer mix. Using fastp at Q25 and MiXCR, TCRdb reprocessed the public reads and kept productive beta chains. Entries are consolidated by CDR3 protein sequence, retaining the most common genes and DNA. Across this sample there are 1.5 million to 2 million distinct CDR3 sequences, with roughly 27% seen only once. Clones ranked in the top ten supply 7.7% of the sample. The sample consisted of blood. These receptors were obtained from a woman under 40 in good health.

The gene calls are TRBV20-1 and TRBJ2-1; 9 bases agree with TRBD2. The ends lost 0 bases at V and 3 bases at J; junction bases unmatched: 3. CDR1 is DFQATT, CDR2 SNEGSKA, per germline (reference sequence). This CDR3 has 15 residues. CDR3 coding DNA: TGCAGTGCTAGAGATGCGGGAGGGGGCTACAATGAGCAGTTCTTC. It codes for CSARDAGGGYNEQFF.

CDR3 sequence: CASSLGQIAYGYTF. CDR3 coding DNA: TGTGCCAGCAGTTTGGGGCAGATCGCCTATGGCTACACCTTC. The chain employs TRBV28 and TRBJ1-2; D is possibly TRBD1 (5 bases). Trimming cost V 3 bases and J 4 bases, with 12 bases left between them. Germline V CDR1 and CDR2: MDHEN, SYDVKM. This CDR3 spans 14 amino acids.

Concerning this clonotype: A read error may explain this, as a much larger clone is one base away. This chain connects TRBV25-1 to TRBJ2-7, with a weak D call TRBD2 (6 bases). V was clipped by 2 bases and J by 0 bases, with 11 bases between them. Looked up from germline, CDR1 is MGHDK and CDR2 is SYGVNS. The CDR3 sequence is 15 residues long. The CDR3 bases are TGTGCCAGCAGTGAACCCGAGACTAGCTCCTACGAGCAGTACTTC. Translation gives CASSEPETSSYEQYF.

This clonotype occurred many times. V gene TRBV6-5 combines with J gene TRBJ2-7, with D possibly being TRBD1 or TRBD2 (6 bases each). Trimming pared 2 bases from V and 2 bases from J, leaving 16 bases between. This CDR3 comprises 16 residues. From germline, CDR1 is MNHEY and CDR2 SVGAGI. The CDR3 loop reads CASSYLGGTEPYEQYF. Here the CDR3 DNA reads TGTGCCAGCAGTTACCTGGGGGGCACTGAGCCCTACGAGCAGTACTTC.

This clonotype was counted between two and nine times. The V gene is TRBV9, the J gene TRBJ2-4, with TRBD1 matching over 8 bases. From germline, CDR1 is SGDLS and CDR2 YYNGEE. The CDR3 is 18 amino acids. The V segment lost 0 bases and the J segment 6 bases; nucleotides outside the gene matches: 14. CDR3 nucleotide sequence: TGTGCCAGCAGCGTAGGCGGACAGGGTAACTTGGTCGGAAACATTCAGTACTTC. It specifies CASSVGGQGNLVGNIQYF.

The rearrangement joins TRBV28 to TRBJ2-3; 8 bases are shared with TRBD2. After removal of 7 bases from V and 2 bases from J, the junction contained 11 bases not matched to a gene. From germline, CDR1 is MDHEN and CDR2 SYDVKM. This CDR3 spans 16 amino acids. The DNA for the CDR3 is TGTGCCAGCACTGGAAGAGCGGGGGATTACACAGATACGCAGTATTTT. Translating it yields CASTGRAGDYTDTQYF.

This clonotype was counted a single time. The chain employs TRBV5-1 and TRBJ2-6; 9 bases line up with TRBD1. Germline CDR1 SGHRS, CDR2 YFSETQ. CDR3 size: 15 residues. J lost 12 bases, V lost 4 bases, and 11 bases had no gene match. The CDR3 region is CASSLLLGQGCVLTF. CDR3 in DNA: TGCGCCAGCAGCCTTCTTCTCGGACAGGGGTGCGTCCTGACTTTC.

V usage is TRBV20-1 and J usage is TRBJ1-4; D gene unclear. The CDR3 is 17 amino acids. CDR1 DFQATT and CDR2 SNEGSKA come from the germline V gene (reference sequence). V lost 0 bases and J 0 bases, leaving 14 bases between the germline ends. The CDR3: CSARDLSPGATNEKLFF. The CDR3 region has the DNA TGCAGTGCTAGAGATCTCAGCCCGGGTGCAACTAATGAAAAACTGTTTTTT.

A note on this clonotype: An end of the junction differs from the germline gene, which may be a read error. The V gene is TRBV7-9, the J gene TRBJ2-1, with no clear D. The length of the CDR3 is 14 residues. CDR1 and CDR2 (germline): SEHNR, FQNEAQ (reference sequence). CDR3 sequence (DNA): TGTGTCAGCAGCTTAGTCGGGCCCGGCAATGAGCAGTTCTTC. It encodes CVSSLVGPGNEQFF. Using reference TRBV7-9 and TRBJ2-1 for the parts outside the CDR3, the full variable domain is DTGVSQNPRHKITKRGQNVTFRCDPISEHNRLYWYRQTLGQGPEFLTYFQNEAQLEKSRLLSDRFSAERPKGSFSTLEIQRTEQGDSAMYLCVSSLVGPGNEQFFGPGTRLTVL.

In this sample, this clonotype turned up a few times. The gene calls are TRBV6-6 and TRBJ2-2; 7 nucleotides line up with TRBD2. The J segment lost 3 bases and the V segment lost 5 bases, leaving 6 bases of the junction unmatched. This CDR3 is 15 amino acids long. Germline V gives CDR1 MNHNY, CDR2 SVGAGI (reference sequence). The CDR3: CASSKTGGYTGELFF. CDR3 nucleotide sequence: TGTGCCAGCAGTAAGACGGGGGGATACACCGGGGAGCTGTTTTTT.

CDR3 sequence: CASSPPSAGGETQYF. The DNA for the CDR3 is TGTGCCAGCAGCCCCCCCAGCGCTGGAGGAGAGACCCAGTACTTC. J is TRBJ2-5 and V is TRBV3-1; D is possibly TRBD2 (5 bases). This CDR3 comprises 15 residues. Germline lookup yields CDR1 LGHDT and CDR2 YNNKEL (reference sequence). The germline V and J ends were trimmed by 4 bases and 4 bases, with 16 bases remaining between them.